This record covers a single TCR beta chain. PCR used 60 Vbeta primers and 13 Jbeta primers. Libraries were prepared by immunoSEQ multiplex PCR; TCRdb keeps only in-frame clonotypes and omits some of them. This sample contains tens of thousands of clones. The germline V gene encodes CDR1 SGHDT and CDR2 YYEEEE. V lost 4 bases to trimming and J lost 0 bases, with 8 bases between them. The CDR3 is 14 amino acids. The data were taken from a study of cytomegalovirus exposure and HLA in healthy donors. Study-wide background: An analysis done earlier identified about 120 million unique TCR beta sequences from approximately 180 million T cells.

Sequencing was performed on PBMCs. The receptor was isolated from a woman younger than 45 in good health and CMV-seronegative. This sequence joins TRBV5-6 and TRBJ1-5; the D gene is possibly TRBD1 (5 bases). The CDR3 nucleotides read TGTGCCAGCAGCCCGGGGGGTAGCAATCAGCCCCAGCATTTT. Amino acids: CASSPGGSNQPQHF. Variable domain in full (rest from reference TRBV5-6 and TRBJ1-5): DAGVTQSPTHLIKTRGQQVTLRCSPKSGHDTVSWYQQALGQGPQFIFQYYEEEERQRGNFPDRFSGHQFPNYSSELNVNALLLGDSALYLCASSPGGSNQPQHFGDGTRLSIL.